This record concerns one T cell receptor beta chain sequence. Its antigen is as yet unknown. The data were taken from a study of shared clonotypes between healthy human individuals. Turning to the study itself: A couple of female and a few male donors aged 18 to 49 were enrolled. Study-level points and caveats: Sampling included only blood; tissue repertoires likely differ. Few donors restricted represented genetic and exposure-history diversity.

Germline trimming cut 6 bases from V and 3 bases from J; bases unmatched to any gene: 5. The CDR3 contains 14 residues. Per germline, CDR1 MNHEY and CDR2 SVGAGI. Every subset's genomic DNA went evenly onto several immunoSEQ plates. The data were produced by immunoSEQ multiplex PCR, yet TCRdb's version contains in-frame clones alone and is incomplete. The sample has about 1 million clones, around 76% seen once. Source material: memory CD4+ T cells sorted from blood. Subset reported: CD45RA-negative fraction. This chain connects TRBV6-5 to TRBJ2-4, with TRBD1 identical over 7 bases. The origin of this receptor is a man between 18 and 35 years old in good health. As DNA, the CDR3 is TGTGCCAGCAGCTCCCGGGACAGCAAAAACATTCAGTACTTC. Translating it yields CASSSRDSKNIQYF.